What follows describes a single T cell receptor beta chain. Its antigen remains unidentified. J gave up 2 bases and V 2 bases, and 2 bases lay outside the gene matches. The germline V gene encodes CDR1 KGHSH and CDR2 LQKENI. CDR3 length: 14 amino acids. The data belong to a study of cytomegalovirus exposure and HLA in healthy donors. General study findings and limits: Subsequent analysis of the approximately 120 validation repertoires found a tendency for first-cohort TCR clusters to co-occur. Confirmation was obtained in vitro that a few CMV-associated chains are specific for CMV antigens. It was reported that the classifier diagnosed cytomegalovirus status with high specificity and sensitivity in both the original and validation cohorts.

Profiling relied on immunoSEQ multiplex PCR, and the TCRdb table lists in-frame clones only, not all of them. This sample has about 220,000 clones, with approximately 88% found just once. The genes are TRBV18 and TRBJ2-7; TRBD1 aligns across 8 bases. This TCR came from a woman aged 25 to 39 in good health and CMV-seropositive. Sequenced input: PBMCs. CDR3 sequence: CASSPDRGTYEQYF. CDR3 bases: TGTGCCAGCTCACCAGACAGGGGAACCTACGAGCAGTACTTC.